The sequence of this T cell receptor (beta chain) was determined in a study of control samples from healthy donors and cancer patients. The table came from immunoSEQ multiplex PCR; TCRdb's copy has only in-frame clones and leaves some out. The profile covers around 250,000 clones, with around 80% appearing a single time and about an eighth taken by the ten largest. This clonotype was sampled from a woman aged 55-70 years with lung cancer. Sequenced material: PBMCs.

CDR3 region: CASSHTSAIYNEQFF. CDR3 DNA sequence: TGTGCCAGCAGCCACACTAGTGCGATCTACAATGAGCAGTTCTTC. This chain connects TRBV5-5 to TRBJ2-1; perhaps TRBD2 as D (5 bases). The CDR3 length is 15 residues. The V end lost 4 bases, the J end lost 3 bases, and 14 bases lay between the germline ends. CDR1 is SGHKS and CDR2 is YYEKEE in the germline V gene (reference sequence). Looking up the rest from reference TRBV5-5 and TRBJ2-1 gives the full variable domain: DAGVTQSPTHLIKTRGQQVTLRCSPISGHKSVSWYQQVLGQGPQFIFQYYEKEERGRGNFPDRFSARQFPNYSSELNVNALLLGDSALYLCASSHTSAIYNEQFFGPGTRLTVL.